This T cell receptor (beta chain) was identified during a study of cytomegalovirus exposure and HLA in healthy donors. Overall study results and limits: The authors enumerated some 160 TCR beta chains as linked to cytomegalovirus.

The CDR3 has 14 amino acids. The ends lost 4 bases at V and 6 bases at J; junction bases unmatched: 7. The germline V gene has CDR1 MNHEY and CDR2 SMNVEV (reference sequence). The protocol was immunoSEQ multiplex PCR, while the TCRdb copy is restricted to in-frame clones and leaves out a portion. This table holds some 140,000 clones, 84% found once. Notes on this clone: Its antigen remains unidentified.

The sequenced sample consisted of PBMCs. The chain carries TRBV27 and TRBJ1-1; 8 nucleotides align to TRBD1. This TCR derives from a woman in her thirties in good health and CMV-seronegative. This CDR3 reads CASSSHRGMAEAFF. In DNA, the CDR3 is TGTGCCAGCAGTTCCCACAGGGGGATGGCTGAAGCTTTCTTT.